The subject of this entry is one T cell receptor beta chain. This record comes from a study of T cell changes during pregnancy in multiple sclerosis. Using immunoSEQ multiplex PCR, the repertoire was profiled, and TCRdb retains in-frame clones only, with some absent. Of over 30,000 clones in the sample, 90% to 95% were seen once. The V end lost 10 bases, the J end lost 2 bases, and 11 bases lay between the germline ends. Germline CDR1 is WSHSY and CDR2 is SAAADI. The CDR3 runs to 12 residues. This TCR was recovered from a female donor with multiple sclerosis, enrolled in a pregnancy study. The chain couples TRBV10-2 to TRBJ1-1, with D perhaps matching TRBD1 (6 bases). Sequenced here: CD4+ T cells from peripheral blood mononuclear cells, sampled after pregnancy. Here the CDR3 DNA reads TGCGCCATCTCGGACAGTAACACTGAAGCTTTCTTT. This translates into CAISDSNTEAFF.